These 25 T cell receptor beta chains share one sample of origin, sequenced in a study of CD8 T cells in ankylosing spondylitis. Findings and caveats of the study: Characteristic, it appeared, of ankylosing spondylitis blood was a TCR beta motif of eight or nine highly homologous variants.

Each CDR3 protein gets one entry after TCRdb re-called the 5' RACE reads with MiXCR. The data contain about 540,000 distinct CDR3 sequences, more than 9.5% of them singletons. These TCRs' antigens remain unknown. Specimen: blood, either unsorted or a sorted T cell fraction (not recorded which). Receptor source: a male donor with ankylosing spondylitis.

As DNA, the CDR3 is TGTGCCAGCAGTCGGGGACTAGCGGACCACGGGTCCGCCTACAATGAGCAGTTCTTC. The encoded protein is CASSRGLADHGSAYNEQFF. V and J are TRBV12-3 or TRBV12-4 and TRBJ2-1, with 11 nucleotides matching TRBD2. The CDR3 consists of 19 residues. The J segment lost 2 bases and the V segment lost 5 bases, leaving 14 bases of the junction unmatched.

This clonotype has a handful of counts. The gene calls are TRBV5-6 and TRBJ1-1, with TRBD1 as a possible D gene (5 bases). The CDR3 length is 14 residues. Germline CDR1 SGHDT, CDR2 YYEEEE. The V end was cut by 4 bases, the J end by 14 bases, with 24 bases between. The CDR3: CASSVPGGSFCEFF. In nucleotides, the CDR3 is TGTGCCAGCAGCGTACCTGGGGGAAGTTTTTGTGAATTCTTT.

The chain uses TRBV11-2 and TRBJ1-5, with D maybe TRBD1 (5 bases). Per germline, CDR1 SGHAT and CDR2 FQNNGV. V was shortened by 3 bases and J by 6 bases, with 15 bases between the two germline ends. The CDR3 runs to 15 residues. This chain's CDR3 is CASSFGGEVGQPQHF. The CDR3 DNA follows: TGTGCCAGCAGCTTTGGAGGGGAAGTAGGTCAGCCCCAGCATTTT.

The CDR3 DNA is TGCAGCGTTGTTAGGGCAGGTCAAGAGACCCAGTACTTC. It codes for CSVVRAGQETQYF. J is TRBJ2-5 and V is TRBV29-1; D gene ambiguous. This CDR3 spans 13 amino acids. Germline V lookup: CDR1 SQVTM, CDR2 ANQGSEA. The V end was cut by 4 bases, the J end by 2 bases, with 11 bases between.

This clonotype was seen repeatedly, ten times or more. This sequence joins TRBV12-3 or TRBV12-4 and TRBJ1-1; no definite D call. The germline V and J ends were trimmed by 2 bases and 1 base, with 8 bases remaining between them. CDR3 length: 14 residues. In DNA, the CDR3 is TGTGCCAGCAGTTTAATACAGTCGAACACTGAAGCTTTCTTT. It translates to CASSLIQSNTEAFF.

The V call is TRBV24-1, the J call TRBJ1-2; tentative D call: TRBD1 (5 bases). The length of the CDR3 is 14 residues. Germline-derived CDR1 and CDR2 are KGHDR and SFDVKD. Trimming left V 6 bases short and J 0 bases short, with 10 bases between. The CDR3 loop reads CATSPPGTNYGYTF. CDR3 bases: TGTGCCACCAGTCCCCCAGGGACTAACTATGGCTACACCTTC.

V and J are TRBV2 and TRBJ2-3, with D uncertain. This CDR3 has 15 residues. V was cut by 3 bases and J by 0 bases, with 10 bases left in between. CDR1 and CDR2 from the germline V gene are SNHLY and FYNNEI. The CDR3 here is CASSDQGFSTDTQYF. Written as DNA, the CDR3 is TGTGCCAGCAGTGATCAAGGTTTTAGCACAGATACGCAGTATTTT.

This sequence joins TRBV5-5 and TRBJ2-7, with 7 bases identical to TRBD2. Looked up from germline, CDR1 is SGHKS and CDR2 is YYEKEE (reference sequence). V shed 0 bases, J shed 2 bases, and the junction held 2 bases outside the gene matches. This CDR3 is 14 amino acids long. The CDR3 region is CASSLELAPYEQYF. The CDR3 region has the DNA TGTGCCAGCAGCTTGGAACTAGCGCCCTACGAGCAGTACTTC.

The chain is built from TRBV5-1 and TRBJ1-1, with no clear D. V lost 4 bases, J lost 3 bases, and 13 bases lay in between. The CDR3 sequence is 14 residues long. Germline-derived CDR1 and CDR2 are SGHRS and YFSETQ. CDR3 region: CASSRDTSDTEAFF. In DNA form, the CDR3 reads TGCGCCAGCAGCCGTGACACTTCGGACACTGAAGCTTTCTTT.

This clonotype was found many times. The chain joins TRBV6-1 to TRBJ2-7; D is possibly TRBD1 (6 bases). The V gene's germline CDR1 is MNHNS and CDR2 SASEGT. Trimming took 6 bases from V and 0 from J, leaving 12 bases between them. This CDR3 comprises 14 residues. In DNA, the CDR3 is TGTGCCAGCAGCTTTACAGGGAGCTCCTACGAGCAGTACGTC. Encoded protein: CASSFTGSSYEQYV.

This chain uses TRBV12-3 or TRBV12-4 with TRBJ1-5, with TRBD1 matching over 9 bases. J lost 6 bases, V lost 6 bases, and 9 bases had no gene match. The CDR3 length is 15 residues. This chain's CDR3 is CASRSATGGFQPQHF. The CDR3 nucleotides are TGTGCCAGCAGATCGGCAACAGGGGGCTTTCAGCCCCAGCATTTT.

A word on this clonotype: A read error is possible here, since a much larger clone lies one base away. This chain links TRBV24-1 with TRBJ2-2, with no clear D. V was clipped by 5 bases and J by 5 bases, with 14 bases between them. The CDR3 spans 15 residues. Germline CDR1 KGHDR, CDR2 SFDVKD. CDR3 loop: CATSAHPPWTGELFF. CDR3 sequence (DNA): TGTGCCACCAGTGCCCACCCGCCGTGGACCGGGGAGCTGTTTTTT.

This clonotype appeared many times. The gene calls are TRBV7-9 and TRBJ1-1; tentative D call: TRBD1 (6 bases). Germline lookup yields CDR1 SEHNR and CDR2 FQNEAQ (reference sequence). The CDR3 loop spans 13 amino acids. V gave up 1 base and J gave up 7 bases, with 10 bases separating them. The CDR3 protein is CASSLGGPDEAFF. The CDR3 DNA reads TGTGCCAGCAGCTTAGGGGGGCCCGATGAAGCTTTCTTT.

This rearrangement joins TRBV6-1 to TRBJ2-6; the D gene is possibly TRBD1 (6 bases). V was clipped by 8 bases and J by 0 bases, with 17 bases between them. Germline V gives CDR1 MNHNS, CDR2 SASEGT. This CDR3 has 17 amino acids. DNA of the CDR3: TGTGCCAGCCGACCACGGACAGAGAGCTCTGGGGCCAACGTCCTGACTTTC. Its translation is CASRPRTESSGANVLTF.

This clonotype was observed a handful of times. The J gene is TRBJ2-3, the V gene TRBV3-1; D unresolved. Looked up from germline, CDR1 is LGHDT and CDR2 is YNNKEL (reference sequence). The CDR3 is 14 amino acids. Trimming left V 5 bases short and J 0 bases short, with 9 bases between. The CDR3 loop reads CASSRRASTDTQYF. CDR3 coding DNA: TGTGCCAGCAGCAGAAGAGCTAGCACAGATACGCAGTATTTT.

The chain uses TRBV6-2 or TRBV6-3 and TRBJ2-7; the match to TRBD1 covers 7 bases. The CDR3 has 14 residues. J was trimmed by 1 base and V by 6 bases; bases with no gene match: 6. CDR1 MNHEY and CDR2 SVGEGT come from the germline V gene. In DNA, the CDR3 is TGTGCCAGCAGCTACCCGACAGGGTCCTACGAGCAGTACTTC. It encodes CASSYPTGSYEQYF.

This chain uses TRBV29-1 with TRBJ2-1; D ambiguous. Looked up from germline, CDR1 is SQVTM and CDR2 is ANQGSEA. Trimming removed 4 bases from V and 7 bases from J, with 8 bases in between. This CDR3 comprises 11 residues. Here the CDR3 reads CSVGSPNEQFF. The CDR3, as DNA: TGCAGCGTTGGATCTCCTAATGAGCAGTTCTTC.

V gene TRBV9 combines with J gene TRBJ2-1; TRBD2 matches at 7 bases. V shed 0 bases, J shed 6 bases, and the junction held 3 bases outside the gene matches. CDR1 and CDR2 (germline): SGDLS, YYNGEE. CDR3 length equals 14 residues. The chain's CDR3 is CASSVGLAANEQFF. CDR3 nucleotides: TGTGCCAGCAGCGTAGGGCTAGCGGCCAATGAGCAGTTCTTC.

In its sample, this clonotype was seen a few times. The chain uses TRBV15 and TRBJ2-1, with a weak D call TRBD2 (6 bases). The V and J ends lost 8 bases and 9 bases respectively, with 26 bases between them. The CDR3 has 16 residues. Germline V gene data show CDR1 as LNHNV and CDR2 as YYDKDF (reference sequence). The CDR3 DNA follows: TGTGCCACCTTCATATCCCGAAGCACTAGGAGGGGTGAGCAGTTCTTC. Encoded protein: CATFISRSTRRGEQFF.

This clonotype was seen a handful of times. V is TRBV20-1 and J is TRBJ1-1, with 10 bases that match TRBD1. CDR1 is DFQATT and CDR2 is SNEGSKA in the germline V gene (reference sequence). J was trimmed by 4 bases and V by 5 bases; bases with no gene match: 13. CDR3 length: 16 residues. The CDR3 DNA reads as TGCAGTGCTTCAGGGACGGGACAGGGGTTTATCACTGAAGCTTTCTTT. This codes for CSASGTGQGFITEAFF.

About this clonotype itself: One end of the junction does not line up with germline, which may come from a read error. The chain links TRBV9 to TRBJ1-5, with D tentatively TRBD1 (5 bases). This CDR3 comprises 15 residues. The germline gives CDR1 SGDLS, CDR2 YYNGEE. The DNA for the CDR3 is TGTGCCAGCAGCGTAGACGAAGGGACCGGCCAGCCCCATCATTTT. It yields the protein CASSVDEGTGQPHHF.

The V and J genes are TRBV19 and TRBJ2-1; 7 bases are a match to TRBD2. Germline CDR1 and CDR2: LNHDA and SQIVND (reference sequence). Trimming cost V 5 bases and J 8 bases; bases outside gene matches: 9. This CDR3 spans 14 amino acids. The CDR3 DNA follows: TGTGCCAGTAGTCCGCGGACGGGGAGGGATGAGCAGTTCTTC. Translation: CASSPRTGRDEQFF.

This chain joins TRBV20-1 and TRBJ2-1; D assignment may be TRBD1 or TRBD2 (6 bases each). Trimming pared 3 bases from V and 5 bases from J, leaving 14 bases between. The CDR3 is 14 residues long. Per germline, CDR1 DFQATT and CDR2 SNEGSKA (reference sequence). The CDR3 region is CSAREGGGDNEQFF. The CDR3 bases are TGCAGTGCTAGGGAAGGGGGAGGAGACAATGAGCAGTTCTTC.

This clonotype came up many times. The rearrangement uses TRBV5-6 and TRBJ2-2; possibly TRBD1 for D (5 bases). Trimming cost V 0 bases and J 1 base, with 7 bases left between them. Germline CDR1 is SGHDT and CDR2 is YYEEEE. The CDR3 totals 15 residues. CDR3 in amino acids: CASSLVDRNTGELFF. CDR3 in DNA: TGTGCCAGCAGCTTGGTAGACAGGAACACCGGGGAGCTGTTTTTT.

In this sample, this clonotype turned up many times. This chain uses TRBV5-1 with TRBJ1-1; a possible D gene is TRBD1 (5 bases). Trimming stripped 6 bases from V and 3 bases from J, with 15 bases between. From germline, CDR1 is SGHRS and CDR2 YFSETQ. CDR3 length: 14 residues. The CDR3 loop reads CASTRRVGDTEAFF. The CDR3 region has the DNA TGCGCCAGCACCCGCAGGGTCGGAGACACTGAAGCTTTCTTT.